The T cell receptor beta chain under discussion was sequenced for a study of T cell responses to AZD1222 COVID-19 vaccine. Study-level results: Recipients of AZD1222 seropositive at baseline numbered only 6 or 7.

In germline, CDR1 is SNHLY, CDR2 FYNNEI. Trimming pared 8 bases from V and 2 bases from J, leaving 13 bases between. There are 14 residues in the CDR3. The table came from immunoSEQ multiplex PCR; TCRdb's copy has only in-frame clones and leaves some out. The sample has around 200,000 clones; 85% to 95% are singletons. This clone has more than one count but fewer than ten. Antigen unknown. The material sequenced was peripheral blood, taken 28 days after the second dose of the MenACWY control vaccine. This chain uses TRBV2 with TRBJ1-3; D ambiguous. This receptor was obtained from an adult who received the MenACWY meningococcal vaccine as a control. CDR3 in DNA: TGTGCCAGCTCTAGGCCAAGGGCTGGAAACACCATATATTTT. Protein sequence: CASSRPRAGNTIYF.